In this sample, the clone carrying this T cell receptor beta chain turned up many times. This sample is drawn from a study of neurological immune-mediated disorders. V was pared by 1 base and J by 8 bases, with 17 bases between. Per the germline V gene, CDR1 is SGHTA and CDR2 is FQGNSA. This CDR3 has 15 amino acids. Synthesis of cDNA used 5'RACE (with 10-nucleotide random UMIs). TCRdb redid the calling of the 5' RACE reads with MiXCR, one entry per CDR3 protein. The sample holds tens of thousands of distinct CDR3 sequences, about 9.7% seen once. The TCR sequence derives from a man aged 45-60 years in good health. Sequenced sample: PBMCs. This rearrangement joins TRBV7-2 to TRBJ1-2, with a tentative D call TRBD1 (6 bases). CDR3 residues: CASSLEFQGRGGYTF. The CDR3 DNA follows: TGTGCCAGCAGCTTAGAGTTTCAGGGGCGTGGAGGCTACACCTTC.